This TCR beta chain was documented in a study of shared clonotypes between healthy human individuals. Generated by immunoSEQ multiplex PCR, the TCRdb table keeps only in-frame clones and is missing some. The sample includes some 660,000 clones, around 73% seen only once; the top ten take 1.5% to 2%. V lost 2 bases and J lost 10, with 8 bases in between. CDR1 is GTSNPN, CDR2 SVGIG, per germline (reference sequence). The CDR3 runs to 10 residues. This clone came up many times. Its target is unknown. Other DNA sequences in this sample translate to the same CDR3. Notes on the study in general: Non-shared clonotypes were found to have lower generation probabilities than the clonotypes that were shared by all four of the sorted-subset donors.

Input material: memory CD4+ T cells sorted from blood. Stated subset: CD45RA-negative fraction. This receptor was identified in a woman in her twenties or thirties in good health. The chain carries TRBV30 and TRBJ1-2; D is unresolved. In nucleotides, the CDR3 is TGTGCCTGGAGTACATTGAACTACACCTTC. This gives the protein CAWSTLNYTF.